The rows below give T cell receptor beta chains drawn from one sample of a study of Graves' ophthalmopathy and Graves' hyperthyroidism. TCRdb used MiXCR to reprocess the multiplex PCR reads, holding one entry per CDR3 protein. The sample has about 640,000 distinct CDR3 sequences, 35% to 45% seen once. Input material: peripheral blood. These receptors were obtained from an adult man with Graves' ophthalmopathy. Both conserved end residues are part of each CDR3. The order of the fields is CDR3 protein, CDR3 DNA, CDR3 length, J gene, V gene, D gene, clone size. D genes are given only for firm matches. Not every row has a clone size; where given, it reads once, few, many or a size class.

CDR3aa: CASSSYYQPQHF; CDR3nt: TGTGCCAGCAGTTCCTATTATCAGCCCCAGCATTTT; len: 12; j_gene: TRBJ1-5; v_gene: TRBV12-3/TRBV12-4; d_gene: .; abundance: many
CDR3aa: CASSSTASNQPQHF; CDR3nt: TGTGCCAGCAGTTCTACAGCTAGCAATCAGCCCCAGCATTTT; len: 14; j_gene: TRBJ1-5; v_gene: TRBV6-2/TRBV6-3; d_gene: .; abundance: many
CDR3aa: CATSRDSGREQYF; CDR3nt: TGTGCCACCAGCAGAGATTCCGGGCGAGAGCAGTACTTC; len: 13; j_gene: TRBJ2-7; v_gene: TRBV15; d_gene: .; abundance: many
CDR3aa: CAGSFDTGELFF; CDR3nt: TGTGCCGGCAGTTTCGACACCGGGGAGCTGTTTTTT; len: 12; j_gene: TRBJ2-2; v_gene: TRBV12-3/TRBV12-4; d_gene: .; abundance: few
CDR3aa: CAISARAYGGGAQETQYF; CDR3nt: TGTGCCATCAGTGCTAGGGCATACGGCGGGGGGGCACAAGAGACCCAGTACTTC; len: 18; j_gene: TRBJ2-5; v_gene: TRBV10-3; d_gene: TRBD2; abundance: .
CDR3aa: CASSFSVETQYF; CDR3nt: TGTGCCAGCAGCTTTAGTGTAGAGACCCAGTACTTC; len: 12; j_gene: TRBJ2-5; v_gene: TRBV11-2; d_gene: .; abundance: many
CDR3aa: CSADRADGYTF; CDR3nt: TGCAGCGCGGACAGGGCTGATGGCTACACCTTC; len: 11; j_gene: TRBJ1-2; v_gene: TRBV29-1; d_gene: TRBD1; abundance: many
CDR3aa: CASSETGTGGNQPQHF; CDR3nt: TGCGCCAGCAGCGAAACCGGGACAGGGGGTAATCAGCCCCAGCATTTT; len: 16; j_gene: TRBJ1-5; v_gene: TRBV5-1; d_gene: TRBD1; abundance: .
CDR3aa: CASSSQGVEAFF; CDR3nt: TGCGCCAGCAGCTCCCAGGGGGTTGAAGCTTTCTTT; len: 12; j_gene: TRBJ1-1; v_gene: TRBV5-1; d_gene: TRBD1; abundance: many
CDR3aa: CASSSQAGQETQYF; CDR3nt: TGTGCCAGCAGTTCCCAGGCCGGGCAAGAGACCCAGTACTTC; len: 14; j_gene: TRBJ2-5; v_gene: TRBV2; d_gene: .; abundance: few
CDR3aa: CATRDGHYGYTF; CDR3nt: TGCGCCACCAGGGACGGACACTATGGCTACACCTTC; len: 12; j_gene: TRBJ1-2; v_gene: TRBV10-2; d_gene: .; abundance: many
CDR3aa: CASSATGADSNEQFF; CDR3nt: TGTGCCAGCAGCGCGACAGGGGCTGACTCGAATGAGCAGTTCTTC; len: 15; j_gene: TRBJ2-1; v_gene: TRBV7-3; d_gene: TRBD1; abundance: .
CDR3aa: CASRGAGGYNEQFF; CDR3nt: TGCGCCAGCAGGGGCGCGGGGGGCTACAATGAGCAGTTCTTC; len: 14; j_gene: TRBJ2-1; v_gene: TRBV10-2; d_gene: TRBD2; abundance: .
CDR3aa: CASSLSTGDGYTF; CDR3nt: TGTGCCAGCAGCTTATCGACAGGGGATGGCTACACCTTC; len: 13; j_gene: TRBJ1-2; v_gene: TRBV5-8; d_gene: TRBD1; abundance: few
CDR3aa: CASLGGVAEAFF; CDR3nt: TGTGCCAGCTTAGGTGGGGTTGCTGAAGCTTTCTTT; len: 12; j_gene: TRBJ1-1; v_gene: TRBV25-1; d_gene: .; abundance: once
CDR3aa: CASSPYGLAANTGELFF; CDR3nt: TGTGCCAGCAGTCCGTACGGACTAGCGGCGAACACCGGGGAGCTGTTTTTT; len: 17; j_gene: TRBJ2-2; v_gene: TRBV12-3/TRBV12-4; d_gene: TRBD2; abundance: .
CDR3aa: CASSQVSHTEAFF; CDR3nt: TGTGCCAGCAGCCAAGTTTCGCACACTGAAGCTTTCTTT; len: 13; j_gene: TRBJ1-1; v_gene: TRBV11-2; d_gene: .; abundance: .
CDR3aa: CATSGRAGETQYF; CDR3nt: TGTGCCACGTCGGGCCGTGCGGGAGAGACCCAGTACTTC; len: 13; j_gene: TRBJ2-5; v_gene: TRBV19; d_gene: .; abundance: many
CDR3aa: CATTHLGKGNEQFF; CDR3nt: TGTGCCACCACCCATCTGGGGAAAGGAAATGAGCAGTTCTTC; len: 14; j_gene: TRBJ2-1; v_gene: TRBV15; d_gene: .; abundance: .
CDR3aa: CASSEVRDLGEQYF; CDR3nt: TGTGCCAGCAGTGAAGTACGGGACCTGGGGGAGCAGTACTTC; len: 14; j_gene: TRBJ2-7; v_gene: TRBV2; d_gene: .; abundance: many
CDR3aa: CASSFQGYPYSGANVLTF; CDR3nt: TGTGCCAGCAGCTTCCAGGGGTACCCTTACTCTGGGGCCAACGTCCTGACTTTC; len: 18; j_gene: TRBJ2-6; v_gene: TRBV13; d_gene: .; abundance: .
CDR3aa: CASSLVWGEGNQPQHF; CDR3nt: TGTGCCAGCAGCTTAGTTTGGGGTGAGGGCAATCAGCCCCAGCATTTT; len: 16; j_gene: TRBJ1-5; v_gene: TRBV7-8; d_gene: .; abundance: many
CDR3aa: CAWSRARDQPQHF; CDR3nt: TGTGCCTGGAGTAGGGCCAGGGATCAGCCCCAGCATTTT; len: 13; j_gene: TRBJ1-5; v_gene: TRBV30; d_gene: .; abundance: few
CDR3aa: CASSVEAVTGNTIYF; CDR3nt: TGTGCCAGCAGCGTAGAGGCGGTTACGGGAAACACCATATATTTT; len: 15; j_gene: TRBJ1-3; v_gene: TRBV9; d_gene: .; abundance: many
CDR3aa: CASSPLPSGINTGELFF; CDR3nt: TGCGCCAGCAGCCCGCTCCCTAGCGGGATTAACACCGGGGAGCTGTTTTTT; len: 17; j_gene: TRBJ2-2; v_gene: TRBV5-1; d_gene: TRBD2; abundance: .
CDR3aa: CASRYGTTNTGELFF; CDR3nt: TGTGCCAGTAGATACGGGACAACGAACACCGGGGAGCTGTTTTTT; len: 15; j_gene: TRBJ2-2; v_gene: TRBV19; d_gene: .; abundance: many
CDR3aa: CASSQGWGDYGYTF; CDR3nt: TGCGCCAGCAGCCAAGGTTGGGGCGACTATGGCTACACCTTC; len: 14; j_gene: TRBJ1-2; v_gene: TRBV4-3; d_gene: .; abundance: few
CDR3aa: CASSGQGKSTEAFF; CDR3nt: TGTGCCAGCAGCGGACAGGGAAAGAGCACTGAAGCTTTCTTT; len: 14; j_gene: TRBJ1-1; v_gene: TRBV9; d_gene: TRBD1; abundance: .
CDR3aa: CAISETRSGGPETQYF; CDR3nt: TGTGCCATCAGTGAAACGCGGTCTGGGGGGCCAGAGACCCAGTACTTC; len: 16; j_gene: TRBJ2-5; v_gene: TRBV10-3; d_gene: .; abundance: .
CDR3aa: CASSFRASGAGEKLFF; CDR3nt: TGTGCCAGCAGCTTTCGGGCCTCAGGGGCCGGAGAAAAACTGTTTTTT; len: 16; j_gene: TRBJ1-4; v_gene: TRBV25-1; d_gene: .; abundance: .
CDR3aa: CASSLNRGLRTDTQYF; CDR3nt: TGTGCCAGCAGCCTGAACCGGGGACTTCGCACAGATACGCAGTATTTT; len: 16; j_gene: TRBJ2-3; v_gene: TRBV7-9; d_gene: .; abundance: .
CDR3aa: CAKEPGDTEAFF; CDR3nt: TGCGCCAAGGAACCGGGGGACACTGAAGCTTTCTTT; len: 12; j_gene: TRBJ1-1; v_gene: TRBV10-1; d_gene: .; abundance: many
CDR3aa: CASRLPGTLNEQYF; CDR3nt: TGTGCCAGCAGGCTACCAGGGACACTCAACGAGCAGTACTTC; len: 14; j_gene: TRBJ2-7; v_gene: TRBV2; d_gene: .; abundance: many
CDR3aa: CASSPLDDSNQPQHF; CDR3nt: TGTGCCAGCTCCCCGCTTGACGATAGCAATCAGCCCCAGCATTTT; len: 15; j_gene: TRBJ1-5; v_gene: TRBV6-1; d_gene: .; abundance: many
CDR3aa: CASSVETSNTGELFF; CDR3nt: TGCGCCAGCAGTGTGGAGACATCGAACACCGGGGAGCTGTTTTTT; len: 15; j_gene: TRBJ2-2; v_gene: TRBV10-1; d_gene: .; abundance: .
CDR3aa: CASRVEEASF; CDR3nt: TGTGCCAGCAGGGTGGAGGAAGCTTCCTTT; len: 10; j_gene: TRBJ1-1; v_gene: TRBV2; d_gene: .; abundance: .
CDR3aa: CASSPAEGIGSLHF; CDR3nt: TGTGCCAGCAGCCCGGCCGAGGGTATCGGGTCCCTCCACTTT; len: 14; j_gene: TRBJ1-6; v_gene: TRBV13; d_gene: .; abundance: once
CDR3aa: CASSIFVQAGAPYEQYF; CDR3nt: TGTGCCAGTAGTATCTTCGTTCAGGCGGGTGCCCCCTACGAGCAGTACTTC; len: 17; j_gene: TRBJ2-7; v_gene: TRBV19; d_gene: .; abundance: .
CDR3aa: CASSPVTGQGAYEQYF; CDR3nt: TGTGCCAGCAGCCCCGTTACCGGACAGGGAGCGTACGAGCAGTACTTC; len: 16; j_gene: TRBJ2-7; v_gene: TRBV2; d_gene: TRBD1; abundance: once